This T cell receptor beta chain stems from a study of cytomegalovirus exposure and HLA in healthy donors (TCRdb year 2017). With respect to the entire study: A later analysis indicated that the 130 or so validation repertoires were generated on the platform also employed for the 700 or so repertoires of the first cohort. The aim of the study was to test whether cataloging public T cell receptors could identify signatures of past pathogen exposure. Besides the first cohort of some 670 subjects, a separate validation cohort made up of roughly 120 different subjects was used. The study combined high-throughput TCR immunosequencing, statistical association of individual TCRs with disease status, and machine learning to predict cytomegalovirus infection status. Results and caveats for the whole study, not just this receptor: Of the cluster scores, approximately 95% were above 0 in a later analysis, which found that TCRs clustered in the first cohort also tended to co-occur in the approximately 130 validation repertoires. Three of the identified cytomegalovirus-associated TCR beta chains were confirmed in vitro to be specific for cytomegalovirus antigens. According to the authors, the approach could potentially be generalized to other disease states and immunological phenotypes. The study gave a list of about 160 TCR beta chains associated with cytomegalovirus. The classifier was reported to diagnose cytomegalovirus status with high specificity and sensitivity in both the original and validation cohorts. All 120 or so repertoires were used to score co-occurrence in the validation cohort in a later analysis, because that analysis had no HLA typing for the cohort. Most TCR sequences were seen in very few donors, while some public TCRs were found in many individuals.

Donors formed part of the validation cohort, which comprised 120 subjects and was distinct from the first cohort of fewer than 750 subjects. To prepare the library, the immunoSEQ multiplex PCR assay was applied. Turning to the authors' computational methods: A statistical classification framework was developed to diagnose cytomegalovirus status using the catalog of TCR beta chain sequences. The table comes from immuneACCESS by way of TCRdb, which keeps in-frame sequences with V and J called. Part of the clones is missing from these tables; in studies checked, under half for an unresolved V gene and the rest for unknown reasons. That table gives V, J and clone size, and the DNA gave D and trimming. Recorded for this sample are 130,000 to 150,000 clones; approximately 89% of them occurred a single time. Roughly 9.2% of the sample is held by the ten biggest clonotypes. The CDR3, cysteine through phenylalanine, is 16 amino acids long. Only the CDR3 DNA stays, 48 bases, in frame from base 1. The germline ends are 17 bases apart after V is trimmed by 2 bases and J by 4 bases. CDR1 and CDR2, looked up from the germline V gene, are MNHNS and SASEGT.

Comment on this clone: Its antigen is not yet known. No base-level quality is on record; no much larger clone is a single base apart.

The sequence joins TRBV6-1 to TRBJ2-5, and perhaps TRBD2 as D gene, on 7 matching bases. This TCR derives from a woman aged 18-29 years in good health and CMV-seropositive. The sequenced material came from PBMCs. CDR3 region: CASSESIRGAGETQYF. In nucleotides, the sequence is TGTGCCAGCAGTGAATCTATCCGGGGGGCCGGAGAGACCCAGTACTTC.